This paragraph covers one T cell receptor (beta chain) sequence. The V gene lost 6 bases and the J gene lost 6 bases, with 17 bases spanning the gap. The CDR3 loop spans 14 amino acids. Germline lookup yields CDR1 SGHAT and CDR2 FQNNGV. The cohort comprised adults aged roughly 18 to 95 years residing in some 24 US areas. Recovery meant two consecutive negative NP/OP PCR tests, professional clearance, or resolved symptoms. These data come from a study of blood T cell repertoires in COVID-19. Study-level information: Some COVID-19 samples were acute and others convalescent; all came from the United States, Italy and Spain. The cDNA or gDNA used as material had been derived from T cells, B-cell-depleted T cells, or PBMCs.

Produced via immunoSEQ multiplex PCR; TCRdb's table is partial and in-frame only. The sample records under 300,000 clones, approximately 83% being singletons. Sequenced input: PBMCs or T cells enriched from blood (not recorded which). This sequence joins TRBV11-2 and TRBJ1-2; a weak D match, TRBD1 (5 bases). The TCR was taken from a woman in her 50s who had recovered from COVID-19. The CDR3 spells CASSGTPEGHGYTF. The DNA of the CDR3 is TGTGCCAGCAGTGGGACTCCCGAAGGGCATGGCTACACCTTC.